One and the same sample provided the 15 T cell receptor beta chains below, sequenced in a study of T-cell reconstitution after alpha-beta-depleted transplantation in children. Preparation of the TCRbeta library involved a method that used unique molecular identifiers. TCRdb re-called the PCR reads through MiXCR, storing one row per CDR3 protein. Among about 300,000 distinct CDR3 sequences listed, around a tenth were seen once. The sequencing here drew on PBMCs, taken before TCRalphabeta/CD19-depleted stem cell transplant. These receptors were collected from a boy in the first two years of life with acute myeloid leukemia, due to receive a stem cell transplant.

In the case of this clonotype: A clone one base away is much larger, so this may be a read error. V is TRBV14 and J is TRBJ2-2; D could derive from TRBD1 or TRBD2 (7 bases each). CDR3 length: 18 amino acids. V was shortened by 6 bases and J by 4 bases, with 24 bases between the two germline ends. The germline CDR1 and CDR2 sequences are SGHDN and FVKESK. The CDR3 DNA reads TGTGCCAGCAGTCACTTCGTCCGACAGGGAGGGAGCACCGGGGAGCTGTTTTTT. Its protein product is CASSHFVRQGGSTGELFF. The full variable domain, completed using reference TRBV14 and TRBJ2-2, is EAGVTQFPSHSVIEKGQTVTLRCDPISGHDNLYWYRRVMGKEIKFLLHFVKESKQDESGMPNNRFLAERTGGTYSTLKVQPAELEDSGVYFCASSHFVRQGGSTGELFFGEGSRLTVL.

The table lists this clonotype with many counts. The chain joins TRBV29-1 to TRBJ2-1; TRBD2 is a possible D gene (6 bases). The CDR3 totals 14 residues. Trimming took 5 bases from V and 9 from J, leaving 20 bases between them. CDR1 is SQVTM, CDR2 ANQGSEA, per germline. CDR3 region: CSVSRRGREVEQFF. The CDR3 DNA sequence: TGCAGCGTTTCCCGAAGGGGCAGGGAGGTTGAGCAGTTCTTC.

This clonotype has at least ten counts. In DNA, the CDR3 is TGCGCCAGCAGCCAAGGCGCAGGGGGCTCCTACGAGCAGTACTTC. Translated, it gives CASSQGAGGSYEQYF. V and J are TRBV4-3 and TRBJ2-7; 7 bases match TRBD1. CDR3 size: 15 residues. V gave up 1 base and J gave up 0 bases; unmatched junction bases: 3. Germline V gene sequence: CDR1 LGHNA, CDR2 YSLEER.

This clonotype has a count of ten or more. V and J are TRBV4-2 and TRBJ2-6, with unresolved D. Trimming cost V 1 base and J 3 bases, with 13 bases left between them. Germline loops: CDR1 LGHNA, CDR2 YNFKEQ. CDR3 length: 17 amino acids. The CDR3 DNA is TGTGCCAGCAGCCAAGCCACCGCCTTCTTTGGGGCCAACGTCCTGACTTTC. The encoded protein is CASSQATAFFGANVLTF.

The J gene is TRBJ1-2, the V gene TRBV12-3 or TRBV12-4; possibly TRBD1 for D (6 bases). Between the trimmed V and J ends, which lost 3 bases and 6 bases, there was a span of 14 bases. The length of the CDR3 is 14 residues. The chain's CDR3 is CASSFPLQGDGYTF. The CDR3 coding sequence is TGTGCCAGCAGTTTCCCCTTACAGGGAGATGGCTACACCTTC.

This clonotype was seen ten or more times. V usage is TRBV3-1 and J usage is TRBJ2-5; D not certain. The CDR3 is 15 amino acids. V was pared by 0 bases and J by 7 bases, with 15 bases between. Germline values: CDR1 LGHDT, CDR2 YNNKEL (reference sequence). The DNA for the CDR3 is TGTGCCAGCAGCCAAGATGGATCCGGTCCGGGGACCCAGTACTTC. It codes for CASSQDGSGPGTQYF.

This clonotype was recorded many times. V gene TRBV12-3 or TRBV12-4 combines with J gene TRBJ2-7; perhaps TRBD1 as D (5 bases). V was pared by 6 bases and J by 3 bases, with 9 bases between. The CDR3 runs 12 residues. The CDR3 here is CASRGHDYEQYF. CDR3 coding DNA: TGTGCCAGCAGAGGACACGACTACGAGCAGTACTTC.

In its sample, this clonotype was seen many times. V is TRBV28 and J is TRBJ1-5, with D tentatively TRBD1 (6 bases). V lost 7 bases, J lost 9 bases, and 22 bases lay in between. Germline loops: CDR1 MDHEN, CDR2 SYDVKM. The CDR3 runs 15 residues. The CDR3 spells CASTPPGGVMRPQHF. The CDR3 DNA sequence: TGTGCCAGCACCCCGCCGGGGGGCGTCATGAGGCCCCAGCATTTT.

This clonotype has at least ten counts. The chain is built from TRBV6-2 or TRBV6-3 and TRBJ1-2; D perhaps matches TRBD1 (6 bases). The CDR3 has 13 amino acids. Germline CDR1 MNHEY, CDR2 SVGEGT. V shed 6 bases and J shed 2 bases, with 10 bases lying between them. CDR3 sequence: CASSGTGNYGYTF. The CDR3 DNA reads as TGTGCCAGCAGCGGAACAGGGAACTATGGCTACACCTTC.

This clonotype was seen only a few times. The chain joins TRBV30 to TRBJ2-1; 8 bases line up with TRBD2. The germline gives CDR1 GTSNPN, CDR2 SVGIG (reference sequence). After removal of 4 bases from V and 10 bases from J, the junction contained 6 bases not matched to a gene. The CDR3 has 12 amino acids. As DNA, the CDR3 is TGTGCCTGGACCGGGGGGGCCGGAGAGCAGTTCTTC. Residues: CAWTGGAGEQFF.

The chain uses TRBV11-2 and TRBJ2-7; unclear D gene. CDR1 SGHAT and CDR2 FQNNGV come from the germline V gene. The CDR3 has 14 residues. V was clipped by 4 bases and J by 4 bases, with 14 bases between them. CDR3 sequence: CASSWQGRMYEQYF. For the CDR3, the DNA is TGTGCCAGCAGCTGGCAAGGACGCATGTACGAGCAGTACTTC. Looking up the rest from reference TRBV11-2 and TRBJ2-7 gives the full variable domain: EAGVAQSPRYKIIEKRQSVAFWCNPISGHATLYWYQQILGQGPKLLIQFQNNGVVDDSQLPKDRFSAERLKGVDSTLKIQPAKLEDSAVYLCASSWQGRMYEQYFGPGTRLTVT.

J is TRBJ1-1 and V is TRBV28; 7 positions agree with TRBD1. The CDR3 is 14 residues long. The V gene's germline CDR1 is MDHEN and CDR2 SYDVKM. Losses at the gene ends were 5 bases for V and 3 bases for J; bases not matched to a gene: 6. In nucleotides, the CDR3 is TGTGCCAGCAGTCCCCGGGACAGACACACTGAAGCTTTCTTT. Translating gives CASSPRDRHTEAFF.

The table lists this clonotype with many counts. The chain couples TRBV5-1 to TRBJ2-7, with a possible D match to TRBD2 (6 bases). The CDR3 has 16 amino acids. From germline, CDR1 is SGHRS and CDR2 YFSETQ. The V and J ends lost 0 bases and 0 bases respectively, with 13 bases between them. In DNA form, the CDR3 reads TGCGCCAGCAGCTTGGATGCGGGACTTAGCTCCTACGAGCAGTACTTC. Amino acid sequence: CASSLDAGLSSYEQYF.

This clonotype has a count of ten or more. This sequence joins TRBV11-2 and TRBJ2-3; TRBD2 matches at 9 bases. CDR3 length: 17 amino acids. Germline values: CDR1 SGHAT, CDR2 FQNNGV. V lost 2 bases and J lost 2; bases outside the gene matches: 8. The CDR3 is CASSLYPGLASTDTQYF. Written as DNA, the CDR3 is TGTGCCAGCAGCTTATATCCGGGACTAGCCTCCACAGATACGCAGTATTTT.

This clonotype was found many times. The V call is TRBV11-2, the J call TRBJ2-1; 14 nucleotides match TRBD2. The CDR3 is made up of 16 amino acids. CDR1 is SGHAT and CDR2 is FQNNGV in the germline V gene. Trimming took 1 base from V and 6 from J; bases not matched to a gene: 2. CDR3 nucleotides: TGTGCCAGCAGCTTAGTCGGACTAGCGGGAGGCAATGAGCAGTTCTTC. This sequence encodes CASSLVGLAGGNEQFF.